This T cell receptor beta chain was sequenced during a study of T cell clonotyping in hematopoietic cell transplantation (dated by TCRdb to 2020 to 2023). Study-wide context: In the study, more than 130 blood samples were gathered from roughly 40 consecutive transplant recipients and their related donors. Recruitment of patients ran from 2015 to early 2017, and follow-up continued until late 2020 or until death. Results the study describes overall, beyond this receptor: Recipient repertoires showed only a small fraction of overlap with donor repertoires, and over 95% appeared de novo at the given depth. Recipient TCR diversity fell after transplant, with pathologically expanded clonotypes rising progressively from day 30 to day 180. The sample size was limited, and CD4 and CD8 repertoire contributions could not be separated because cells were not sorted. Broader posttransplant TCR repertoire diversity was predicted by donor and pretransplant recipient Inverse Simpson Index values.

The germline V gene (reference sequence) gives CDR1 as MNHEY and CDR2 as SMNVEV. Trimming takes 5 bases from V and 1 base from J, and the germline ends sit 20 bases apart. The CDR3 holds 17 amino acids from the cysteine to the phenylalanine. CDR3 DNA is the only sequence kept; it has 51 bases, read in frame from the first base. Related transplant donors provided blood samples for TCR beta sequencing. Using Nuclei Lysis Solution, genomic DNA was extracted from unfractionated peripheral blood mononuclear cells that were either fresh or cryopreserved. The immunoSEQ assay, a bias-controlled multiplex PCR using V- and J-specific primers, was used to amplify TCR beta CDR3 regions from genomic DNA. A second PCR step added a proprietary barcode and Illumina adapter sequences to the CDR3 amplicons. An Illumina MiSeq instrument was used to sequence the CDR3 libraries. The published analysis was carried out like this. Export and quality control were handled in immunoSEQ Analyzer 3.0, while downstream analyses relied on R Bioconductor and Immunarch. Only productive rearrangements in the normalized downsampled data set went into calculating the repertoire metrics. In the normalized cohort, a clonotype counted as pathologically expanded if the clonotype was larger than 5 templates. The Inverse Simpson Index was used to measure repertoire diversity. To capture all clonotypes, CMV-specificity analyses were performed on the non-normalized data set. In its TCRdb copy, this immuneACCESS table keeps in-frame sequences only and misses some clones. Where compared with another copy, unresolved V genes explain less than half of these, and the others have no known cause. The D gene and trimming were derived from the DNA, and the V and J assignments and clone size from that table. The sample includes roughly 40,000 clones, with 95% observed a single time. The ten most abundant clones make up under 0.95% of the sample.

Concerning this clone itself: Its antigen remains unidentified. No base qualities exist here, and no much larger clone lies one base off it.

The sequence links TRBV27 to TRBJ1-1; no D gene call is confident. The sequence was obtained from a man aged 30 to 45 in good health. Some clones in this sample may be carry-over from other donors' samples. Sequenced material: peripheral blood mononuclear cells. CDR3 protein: CASSPQHGGTENTEAFF. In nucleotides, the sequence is TGTGCCAGCAGTCCCCAACACGGCGGCACAGAGAACACTGAAGCTTTCTTT.